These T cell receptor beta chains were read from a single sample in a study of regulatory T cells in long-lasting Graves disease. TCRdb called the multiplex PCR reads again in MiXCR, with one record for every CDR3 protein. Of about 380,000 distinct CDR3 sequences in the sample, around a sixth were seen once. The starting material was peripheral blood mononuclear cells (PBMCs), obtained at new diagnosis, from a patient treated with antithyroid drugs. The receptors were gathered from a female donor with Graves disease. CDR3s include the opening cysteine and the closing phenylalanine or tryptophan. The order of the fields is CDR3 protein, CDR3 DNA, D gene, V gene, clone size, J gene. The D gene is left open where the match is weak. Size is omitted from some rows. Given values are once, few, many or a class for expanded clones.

CDR3aa: CASSLQGGAEKLFF
CDR3nt: TGCGCCAGCAGCTTACAGGGAGGGGCTGAAAAACTGTTTTTT
d_gene: .
v_gene: TRBV5-1
abundance: .
j_gene: TRBJ1-4

CDR3aa: CASSVRDKNYGYTF
CDR3nt: TGTGCCAGCAGCGTTCGGGACAAGAACTATGGCTACACCTTC
d_gene: .
v_gene: TRBV7-2
abundance: many
j_gene: TRBJ1-2

CDR3aa: CASSLTGDGETQYF
CDR3nt: TGTGCCAGCAGCCTAACGGGGGACGGGGAGACCCAGTACTTC
d_gene: .
v_gene: TRBV7-9
abundance: many
j_gene: TRBJ2-5

CDR3aa: CASSLTGTYEQYF
CDR3nt: TGTGCCAGCAGTTTGACAGGGACGTACGAGCAGTACTTC
d_gene: TRBD1
v_gene: TRBV27
abundance: many
j_gene: TRBJ2-7

CDR3aa: CSVEDLGLAGAGETQYF
CDR3nt: TGCAGCGTTGAAGATCTGGGGCTAGCGGGGGCAGGAGAGACCCAGTACTTC
d_gene: TRBD2
v_gene: TRBV29-1
abundance: .
j_gene: TRBJ2-5

CDR3aa: CASSERPTFRDRGSSSYEQYF
CDR3nt: TGTGCCAGCAGTGAGAGACCCACATTCCGGGACAGGGGTTCTAGCTCCTACGAGCAGTACTTC
d_gene: TRBD1
v_gene: TRBV6-1
abundance: many
j_gene: TRBJ2-7

CDR3aa: CASSEGRGLNEQFF
CDR3nt: TGCGCCAGCAGTGAAGGCAGGGGCCTCAATGAGCAGTTCTTC
d_gene: .
v_gene: TRBV10-2
abundance: .
j_gene: TRBJ2-1

CDR3aa: CASSLEVGDGNQPQHF
CDR3nt: TGTGCCAGCAGCTTAGAGGTCGGGGATGGGAATCAGCCCCAGCATTTT
d_gene: .
v_gene: TRBV7-2
abundance: many
j_gene: TRBJ1-5

CDR3aa: CASSEDRSYEQYF
CDR3nt: TGTGCCAGTAGTGAGGACCGATCCTACGAGCAGTACTTC
d_gene: .
v_gene: TRBV19
abundance: few
j_gene: TRBJ2-7

CDR3aa: CASSQEARQGSAGELFF
CDR3nt: TGCGCCAGCAGCCAAGAGGCCCGGCAGGGTAGTGCCGGGGAGCTGTTTTTT
d_gene: .
v_gene: TRBV4-3
abundance: few
j_gene: TRBJ2-2

CDR3aa: CASSLTSTENYGYTF
CDR3nt: TGTGCCAGCAGCTTAACCTCGACAGAGAACTATGGCTACACCTTC
d_gene: .
v_gene: TRBV7-2
abundance: .
j_gene: TRBJ1-2

CDR3aa: CASRRTGGFSTEAFF
CDR3nt: TGTGCCAGCAGGCGGACAGGGGGATTCAGCACTGAAGCTTTCTTT
d_gene: TRBD1
v_gene: TRBV27
abundance: many
j_gene: TRBJ1-1

CDR3aa: CASSFWETLENTEAFF
CDR3nt: TGTGCCAGCAGCTTCTGGGAGACCTTAGAGAACACTGAAGCTTTCTTT
d_gene: .
v_gene: TRBV11-2
abundance: many
j_gene: TRBJ1-1

CDR3aa: CASSSSGLEQYF
CDR3nt: TGTGCCAGCAGTTCCAGCGGGCTGGAGCAGTACTTC
d_gene: .
v_gene: TRBV27
abundance: .
j_gene: TRBJ2-7

CDR3aa: CAIEVYTGELFF
CDR3nt: TGTGCCATCGAGGTGTACACCGGGGAGCTGTTTTTT
d_gene: .
v_gene: TRBV10-3
abundance: many
j_gene: TRBJ2-2

CDR3aa: CASRGQGTGSGYTF
CDR3nt: TGTGCCAGCAGGGGACAGGGAACTGGTAGTGGCTACACCTTC
d_gene: TRBD1
v_gene: TRBV28
abundance: few
j_gene: TRBJ1-2

CDR3aa: CASSFLLAGGRPTGELFF
CDR3nt: TGTGCCAGCAGCTTCCTATTAGCGGGAGGGCGTCCCACCGGGGAGCTGTTTTTT
d_gene: TRBD2
v_gene: TRBV7-3
abundance: .
j_gene: TRBJ2-2

CDR3aa: CASLPERTVSNQPQHF
CDR3nt: TGTGCCAGCCTTCCGGAGAGGACAGTTAGCAATCAGCCCCAGCATTTT
d_gene: .
v_gene: TRBV2
abundance: few
j_gene: TRBJ1-5

CDR3aa: CASPRPRVGNEQFF
CDR3nt: TGTGCCAGCCCTAGACCTCGGGTGGGCAATGAGCAGTTCTTC
d_gene: .
v_gene: TRBV11-3
abundance: .
j_gene: TRBJ2-1

CDR3aa: CSARGTSPYEQYF
CDR3nt: TGCAGTGCTAGAGGGACTAGCCCCTACGAGCAGTACTTC
d_gene: TRBD2
v_gene: TRBV20-1
abundance: many
j_gene: TRBJ2-7

CDR3aa: CASSPAGPVFPQHF
CDR3nt: TGTGCCAGCAGTCCCGCGGGCCCCGTGTTTCCCCAGCATTTT
d_gene: .
v_gene: TRBV27
abundance: few
j_gene: TRBJ1-5

CDR3aa: CASSYRLGPLNEQFF
CDR3nt: TGTGCCAGCAGTTACAGACTAGGGCCCCTCAATGAGCAGTTCTTC
d_gene: .
v_gene: TRBV27
abundance: .
j_gene: TRBJ2-1

CDR3aa: CASSFRGTTGNTIYF
CDR3nt: TGTGCCAGCAGCTTCAGAGGGACGACCGGAAACACCATATATTTT
d_gene: .
v_gene: TRBV11-1
abundance: many
j_gene: TRBJ1-3

CDR3aa: CAITQRINGELFF
CDR3nt: TGTGCCATCACCCAACGAATTAACGGGGAGCTGTTTTTT
d_gene: .
v_gene: TRBV10-3
abundance: .
j_gene: TRBJ2-2

CDR3aa: CRAPRREQPQHF
CDR3nt: TGCAGGGCCCCAAGGCGGGAGCAGCCCCAGCATTTT
d_gene: .
v_gene: TRBV20-1
abundance: .
j_gene: TRBJ1-5

CDR3aa: CASSLTGTHGYTF
CDR3nt: TGTGCCAGCAGTTTAACAGGGACCCATGGCTACACCTTC
d_gene: .
v_gene: TRBV28
abundance: .
j_gene: TRBJ1-2

CDR3aa: CASSSTGYDSPLHF
CDR3nt: TGTGCCAGCAGTTCCACAGGGTACGATTCACCCCTCCACTTT
d_gene: .
v_gene: TRBV12-3/TRBV12-4
abundance: many
j_gene: TRBJ1-6

CDR3aa: CASSLTTGAQNTEAFF
CDR3nt: TGTGCCAGCAGCCTCACGACAGGGGCGCAGAACACTGAAGCTTTCTTT
d_gene: TRBD1
v_gene: TRBV5-1
abundance: many
j_gene: TRBJ1-1

CDR3aa: CASSLALREWWNTEAFF
CDR3nt: TGTGCCAGCAGCTTAGCGCTGAGGGAGTGGTGGAACACTGAAGCTTTCTTT
d_gene: .
v_gene: TRBV7-2
abundance: many
j_gene: TRBJ1-1

CDR3aa: CASSTLQGGYTF
CDR3nt: TGTGCCAGTAGTACGCTACAGGGTGGCTACACCTTC
d_gene: .
v_gene: TRBV19
abundance: .
j_gene: TRBJ1-2